The rows below give T cell receptor beta chains drawn from one sample of a study of cytomegalovirus exposure and HLA in healthy donors. Using immunoSEQ multiplex PCR, the repertoire was profiled, and TCRdb retains in-frame clones only, with some absent. This table holds 150,000 to 200,000 clones, less than 90% found once. Sequencing was carried out using PBMCs. The receptors shown here come from a girl under two years old in good health and CMV-seronegative. Both conserved end residues are part of each CDR3. Each record gives: D gene, clone size, J gene, V gene, CDR3 DNA, CDR3 protein. D genes are given only for firm matches. Only some rows state a clone size, as once, few, many or a class for expanded clones.

>-|-|TRBJ2-2|TRBV11-3
TGTGCCAGCAGCTTAGGAGAGGGCGGGGAGCTGTTTTTT
CASSLGEGGELFF
>TRBD2|-|TRBJ2-7|TRBV4-3
TGCGCCAGCAGCCAAGTGAGGGCGGGAGTGTACGAGCAGTACTTC
CASSQVRAGVYEQYF
>-|-|TRBJ2-7|TRBV29-1
TGCAGCGTGGCACGAAGCGAGTACGAGCAGTACTTC
CSVARSEYEQYF
>TRBD1|-|TRBJ2-7|TRBV29-1
TGCAGCGTCGCCCGGGACAGCTCCTACGAGCAGTACTTC
CSVARDSSYEQYF
>-|-|TRBJ2-5|TRBV7-2
TGTGCCAGCAGCTTAGGACTGGGGGGAGGCGGAGAGACCCAGTACTTC
CASSLGLGGGGETQYF
>TRBD1|-|TRBJ1-2|TRBV5-1
TGCGCCAGCAGCTCACGGGACAGGCCCTTAGGAGGCTACACCTTC
CASSSRDRPLGGYTF
>TRBD1|-|TRBJ1-6|TRBV2
TGTGCCAGCAGACCGGGACAGGGGGGAACACCCCTCCACTTT
CASRPGQGGTPLHF
>-|-|TRBJ1-1|TRBV19
TGTGCCAGTAGTATAGGAGGGAACACTGAAGCTTTCTTT
CASSIGGNTEAFF
>TRBD2|-|TRBJ2-1|TRBV4-1
TGCGCCAGCAGCCAACCACTAGCGGGGGCCTACAATGAGCAGTTCTTC
CASSQPLAGAYNEQFF
>TRBD2|-|TRBJ2-1|TRBV9
TGTGCCAGCAGCGTATTTACTAGCGGCTACAATGAGCAGTTCTTC
CASSVFTSGYNEQFF
>-|once|TRBJ1-1|TRBV25-1
TGTGCCAGCAGTCTATCGTTGGGCGGGGTGGACACTGAAGCTTTCTTT
CASSLSLGGVDTEAFF
>TRBD2|-|TRBJ2-5|TRBV5-1
TGCGCCAGCAGCTCAGGGACTACCCAAGAGACCCAGTACTTC
CASSSGTTQETQYF
>-|-|TRBJ1-5|TRBV7-9
TGTGCCAGCAGGCAGGGAGGACAGCCCCAGCATTTT
CASRQGGQPQHF
>-|-|TRBJ1-1|TRBV15
TGTGCCACCAGCAGAGACTTCGGACAGCCTAACACTGAAGCTTTCTTT
CATSRDFGQPNTEAFF
>-|once|TRBJ2-7|TRBV7-9
TGTGCCAGCAGCTACGACAAACCCCCATACGAGCAGTACTTC
CASSYDKPPYEQYF
>TRBD2|-|TRBJ2-1|TRBV27
TGTGCCAGCACCACGGAGACTAGCGGGAGGGCCGGTCCCTACAATGAGCAGTTCTTC
CASTTETSGRAGPYNEQFF
>-|-|TRBJ2-1|TRBV9
TGTGCCAGCAGCGTGACATCCTACAATGAGCAGTTCTTC
CASSVTSYNEQFF
>TRBD2|-|TRBJ2-7|TRBV6-5
TGTGCCAGCAGTTATGGGGGGACTATCCCCTACGAGCAGTACTTC
CASSYGGTIPYEQYF
>TRBD1|-|TRBJ1-1|TRBV11-3
TGTGCCAGCAGCCTTACCTCAGGGGGGCCGCGCACTGAAGCTTTCTTT
CASSLTSGGPRTEAFF
>-|-|TRBJ2-5|TRBV7-3
TGTGCCAGCAGCTTAGGGGGGAACCAAGAGACCCAGTACTTC
CASSLGGNQETQYF
>-|-|TRBJ2-7|TRBV18
TGTGCCAGCTCACCGTTCGACAGCCCCTCCACTTACGAGCAGTACTTC
CASSPFDSPSTYEQYF
>-|-|TRBJ2-7|TRBV2
TGTGCCAGCAGCGGGGGTGAGCAGTACTTC
CASSGGEQYF
>TRBD1|-|TRBJ2-1|TRBV30
TGTGCCTGCGTGACAGGGTCGGGCAATGAGCAGTTCTTC
CACVTGSGNEQFF
>-|-|TRBJ2-2|TRBV4-1
TGCGCCAGCAGCCAAGATATCGGGAAGGAAACCCGGGAGCTGTTTTTT
CASSQDIGKETRELFF
>-|-|TRBJ1-2|TRBV7-2
TGTGCCAGCAGCCGGTCGGGGACAAACTATGGCTACACCTTC
CASSRSGTNYGYTF
>-|-|TRBJ2-1|TRBV9
TGTGCCAGCAGTACAACAGAAAGCTCCTACAATGAGCAGTTCTTC
CASSTTESSYNEQFF
>-|-|TRBJ1-1|TRBV5-6
TGTGCCAGCAGCTTTACGGGTACCGGCACTGAAGCTTTCTTT
CASSFTGTGTEAFF
>TRBD2|-|TRBJ2-4|TRBV4-1
TGCGCCAGCAGCTGGACTAGCGGGAGGGCCGAGATACGACTAAGAAAAAACATTCAGTACTTC
CASSWTSGRAEIRLRKNIQYF
>TRBD1|-|TRBJ2-7|TRBV30
TGTGCCTGGAGAAGGGACAGTTTCTCCTACGAGCAGTACTTC
CAWRRDSFSYEQYF
>TRBD1|-|TRBJ2-4|TRBV25-1
TGTGCCAGCAGTGAAGAGGGACAGGGCCCTTTAAACATTCAGTACTTC
CASSEEGQGPLNIQYF
>TRBD1|few|TRBJ2-7|TRBV5-4
TGTGCCAGCAGCGGCCGGGACAGGGGCTACGAGCAGTACTTC
CASSGRDRGYEQYF
>-|-|TRBJ2-1|TRBV14
TGTGCCAGCAGCCAAGAGTCCAGCGGGCGGGACGAGCAGTTCTTC
CASSQESSGRDEQFF
>-|-|TRBJ2-1|TRBV5-4
TGTGCCAGCAGTTCGACTGCATACAATGAGCAGTTCTTC
CASSSTAYNEQFF
>-|-|TRBJ1-1|TRBV5-8
TGTGCCAGCAGCTTGATGGAGGGTCTGGCCACTGAAGCTTTCTTT
CASSLMEGLATEAFF
>TRBD1|-|TRBJ1-6|TRBV7-2
TGTGCCAGCAGCTTAGAGGGTTCAGGGGGCTATAATTCACCCCTCCACTTT
CASSLEGSGGYNSPLHF
>-|-|TRBJ1-3|TRBV5-4
TGTGCCAGCAGCTTGTACGGGATGGCGGGACCTCTCCTCAACACCATATATTTT
CASSLYGMAGPLLNTIYF
>-|-|TRBJ2-2|TRBV7-3
TGTGCCAGCAGCTTATCCGGGGCTAGCGTCGGGGAGCTGTTTTTT
CASSLSGASVGELFF
>TRBD2|-|TRBJ2-7|TRBV19
TGTGCCAGTAGTACTCCGGGACTAGCCCTCTACGAGCAGTACTTC
CASSTPGLALYEQYF
>TRBD1|-|TRBJ2-3|TRBV4-1
TGCGCCAGCAGCGAAGAAATCCCGGGACAGGGTCACTACACAGATACGCAGTATTTT
CASSEEIPGQGHYTDTQYF
>-|-|TRBJ2-3|TRBV27
TGTGCCAGCAGTTGGATCTCGGGGAAGACAGATACGCAGTATTTT
CASSWISGKTDTQYF
>-|-|TRBJ1-4|TRBV7-2
TGTGCCAGCAGCCCCTTCGGGACTAATGAAAAACTGTTTTTT
CASSPFGTNEKLFF
>TRBD1|-|TRBJ2-7|TRBV4-1
TGCGCCAGCAGCCAATTCTTCCGGGACAGGGACTACGAGCAGTACTTC
CASSQFFRDRDYEQYF
>-|-|TRBJ1-2|TRBV20-1
TGCAGTGCTAGAGAGGGGGCTGGCTACACCTTC
CSAREGAGYTF
>TRBD2|-|TRBJ2-7|TRBV5-6
TGTGCCAGCAGCTTACCACCCCCCAGGACTAGCGGGGAACCCGAGCAGTACTTC
CASSLPPPRTSGEPEQYF
>TRBD2|-|TRBJ2-1|TRBV4-3
TGCGCCAGCAGCCCAATAGGGACTAGCGGGAGAAATGAGCAGTTCTTC
CASSPIGTSGRNEQFF
>TRBD2|-|TRBJ2-1|TRBV4-2
TGTGCCAGCAGCCAAGACTTGGGTGGGAGCGGGAGCTCCTACAATGAGCAGTTCTTC
CASSQDLGGSGSSYNEQFF
>-|few|TRBJ1-1|TRBV30
TGTGCCTGGAGTGTACAGTACACTGAAGCTTTCTTT
CAWSVQYTEAFF
>TRBD2|-|TRBJ2-3|TRBV4-3
TGCGCCAGCAGCCAGGCGGGACTAACGGGAACAGATACGCAGTATTTT
CASSQAGLTGTDTQYF